These 19 T cell receptor beta chains originate from one sample sequenced in a study of blood T cell repertoires in COVID-19. Data came from immunoSEQ multiplex PCR; TCRdb stores just in-frame clones and leaves some out. The sample consists of more than 150,000 clones, about 80% of them appearing once. The material sequenced was peripheral blood. The receptors derive from a man aged 25-45 years with active or convalescent COVID-19.

The chain employs TRBV6-5 and TRBJ2-5; 8 bases are a match to TRBD1. The CDR3 has 13 amino acids. Germline values: CDR1 MNHEY, CDR2 SVGAGI. The V gene end was trimmed by 9 bases and the J gene end by 0 bases; junction bases not matched to a gene: 3. As DNA, the CDR3 is TGTGCCAGTCGGGACAGGTACCAAGAGACCCAGTACTTC. Amino acids: CASRDRYQETQYF.

This rearrangement joins TRBV4-2 to TRBJ2-5, with D possibly being TRBD1 (6 bases). Trimming shortened V by 1 base and J by 1 base, and 10 bases separated the two germline ends. CDR1 and CDR2 (germline): LGHNA, YNFKEQ. There are 15 residues in the CDR3. Here the CDR3 DNA reads TGTGCCAGCAGCCAAGGCCAGGGGCCCCAAGAGACCCAGTACTTC. Amino acids: CASSQGQGPQETQYF.

V and J are TRBV28 and TRBJ1-1, with D possibly matching TRBD1 (6 bases). CDR1 is MDHEN and CDR2 is SYDVKM in the germline V gene. V was shortened by 11 bases and J by 1 base, with 20 bases between the two germline ends. The CDR3 runs to 15 residues. Here the CDR3 reads CAGTPRTGQNTEAFF. As DNA, the CDR3 is TGTGCCGGCACCCCAAGAACAGGGCAGAACACTGAAGCTTTCTTT. Variable domain in full (rest from reference TRBV28 and TRBJ1-1): DVKVTQSSRYLVKRTGEKVFLECVQDMDHENMFWYRQDPGLGLRLIYFSYDVKMKEKGDIPEGYSVSREKKERFSLILESASTNQTSMYLCAGTPRTGQNTEAFFGQGTRLTVV.

The rearrangement joins TRBV24-1 to TRBJ2-2; 12 positions agree with TRBD2. This CDR3 spans 16 amino acids. Unmatched junction bases numbered 2, after V lost 7 bases and J lost 0 bases. The germline V gene has CDR1 KGHDR and CDR2 SFDVKD. The DNA for the CDR3 is TGTGCCACCAGCCGGACTAGCGGGACGAACACCGGGGAGCTGTTTTTT. Encoded protein: CATSRTSGTNTGELFF.

There are a few counts of this clone. The chain combines TRBV6-5 with TRBJ1-5; maybe TRBD1 (5 bases). Trimming stripped 2 bases from V and 6 bases from J, with 17 bases between. The CDR3 runs to 16 residues. Germline CDR1 MNHEY, CDR2 SVGAGI. DNA for the CDR3: TGTGCCAGCAGTTACGGGCCCCCAGGGAGGGGTCAGCCCCAGCATTTT. Its protein is CASSYGPPGRGQPQHF.

This chain uses TRBV2 with TRBJ2-3; 7 bases fit TRBD1. J was trimmed by 0 bases and V by 3 bases; bases with no gene match: 3. The CDR3 is made up of 15 amino acids. Per germline, CDR1 SNHLY and CDR2 FYNNEI. DNA of the CDR3: TGTGCCAGCAGTGACGACAGGGTGAGCACAGATACGCAGTATTTT. This translates into CASSDDRVSTDTQYF.

This clone was recorded only once. The chain is built from TRBV29-1 and TRBJ2-1, with D possibly TRBD1 on 6 matching bases. The CDR3 contains 12 residues. Germline CDR1 reads SQVTM; CDR2 reads ANQGSEA. V shed 1 base and J shed 6 bases, with 7 bases lying between them. CDR3 coding DNA: TGCAGCGTTGAAGGCAGGGGCAATGAGCAGTTCTTC. Its translation: CSVEGRGNEQFF.

The rearrangement links TRBV2 to TRBJ2-3; 12 bases are a match to TRBD1. This CDR3 has 15 amino acids. CDR1 and CDR2 (germline): SNHLY, FYNNEI. J gave up 4 bases and V 6 bases, and 5 bases lay outside the gene matches. CDR3 amino acids: CASSPGDRGPDTQYF. CDR3 bases: TGTGCCAGCAGCCCCGGGGACAGGGGGCCAGATACGCAGTATTTT.

CDR3 nucleotide sequence: TGTGCCAGCAGCTTATATACGGACAGGGAGAGTCCCAATCAGCCCCAGCATTTT. Its translation: CASSLYTDRESPNQPQHF. The chain combines TRBV7-9 with TRBJ1-5; 8 bases align to TRBD1. CDR1 and CDR2 from the germline V gene are SEHNR and FQNEAQ (reference sequence). Trimming removed 2 bases from V and 3 bases from J; junction bases left unmatched: 12. This CDR3 spans 18 amino acids.

The rearrangement joins TRBV9 to TRBJ2-3, with D possibly TRBD2 on 5 matching bases. V was pared by 5 bases and J by 7 bases, with 14 bases between. Germline CDR1 and CDR2: SGDLS and YYNGEE. The CDR3 has 13 residues. In nucleotides, the CDR3 is TGTGCCAGCAGAGCGGTCGAGGGAAATACGCAGTATTTT. It encodes CASRAVEGNTQYF.

Points on this clone: A junction boundary mismatches the germline segment, possibly from a read error. The chain is built from TRBV7-7 and TRBJ2-7; 10 bases match TRBD1. Per the germline V gene, CDR1 is SSHAT and CDR2 is FNYEAQ (reference sequence). This CDR3 has 16 amino acids. For the CDR3, the DNA is TGTGCTAGCAGCTTAGGGACAGGGGAAGATGCCTACGAGCAGTACTTC. This sequence encodes CASSLGTGEDAYEQYF.

This clone has only a few counts. V usage is TRBV13 and J usage is TRBJ1-1; a possible D gene is TRBD1 (5 bases). V lost 7 bases, J lost 7 bases, and 16 bases lay in between. The CDR3 is made up of 13 amino acids. Germline CDR1 PRHDT, CDR2 FYEKMQ (reference sequence). The CDR3 nucleotides are TGTGCCAGCACCCTGGGATGGGGACTTGAAGCTTTCTTT. Protein sequence: CASTLGWGLEAFF.

The rearrangement links TRBV5-6 to TRBJ2-2, with TRBD1 identical over 7 bases. This CDR3 is 15 amino acids long. The germline V gene has CDR1 SGHDT and CDR2 YYEEEE. The V gene end was trimmed by 3 bases and the J gene end by 2 bases; junction bases not matched to a gene: 4. CDR3 nucleotide sequence: TGTGCCAGCAGCTACCGGGACAGAAACACCGGGGAGCTGTTTTTT. As protein: CASSYRDRNTGELFF.

The V call is TRBV4-1, the J call TRBJ1-3; D perhaps matches TRBD1 (5 bases). Trimming pared 6 bases from V and 4 bases from J, leaving 22 bases between. The V gene's germline CDR1 is MGHRA and CDR2 YSYEKL. CDR3 length equals 17 residues. The CDR3 here is CASRKSAGLLWGNTIYF. In nucleotides, the CDR3 is TGCGCCAGCAGAAAATCAGCAGGGCTTTTATGGGGAAACACCATATATTTT.

This clone was recorded a few times. The chain recombines TRBV5-4 with TRBJ2-1; 10 bases agree with TRBD2. Unmatched junction bases numbered 1, after V lost 2 bases and J lost 2 bases. The CDR3 is 15 amino acids. Germline V gene lookup returns CDR1 SGHNT and CDR2 YYREEE (reference sequence). The CDR3, as DNA: TGTGCCAGCAGCTTACTAGCGGGAACCTACAATGAGCAGTTCTTC. It is translated as CASSLLAGTYNEQFF. The full variable domain, completed using reference TRBV5-4 and TRBJ2-1, is ETGVTQSPTHLIKTRGQQVTLRCSSQSGHNTVSWYQQALGQGPQFIFQYYREEENGRGNFPPRFSGLQFPNYSSELNVNALELDDSALYLCASSLLAGTYNEQFFGPGTRLTVL.

The chain employs TRBV4-1 and TRBJ2-3, with D possibly TRBD1 on 6 matching bases. V was cut by 0 bases and J by 2 bases, with 12 bases left in between. The CDR3 has 16 residues. Germline values: CDR1 MGHRA, CDR2 YSYEKL. The CDR3, as DNA: TGCGCCAGCAGCCAAGAGTCCTGGACAGTCACAGATACGCAGTATTTT. Amino acids: CASSQESWTVTDTQYF.

This chain links TRBV11-2 with TRBJ1-1, with TRBD1 identical over 7 bases. The CDR3 length is 16 residues. The V gene's germline CDR1 is SGHAT and CDR2 FQNNGV. With V trimmed by 1 base and J by 3 bases, 8 bases remained unmatched. CDR3 sequence (DNA): TGTGCCAGCAGCTTAGTGTCAGGGGGGCGGGACACTGAAGCTTTCTTT. It translates to CASSLVSGGRDTEAFF.

This clone was detected only a few times. The CDR3 DNA follows: TGTGCCTGGAGTGAATCTCTAGGCTACGAGCAGTACTTC. Translation: CAWSESLGYEQYF. The J gene is TRBJ2-7, the V gene TRBV30; D unresolved. Germline V gene data show CDR1 as GTSNPN and CDR2 as SVGIG (reference sequence). The CDR3 extends over 13 amino acids. Trimming removed 1 base at V and 3 bases at J, with 10 bases between.

This clone has a single count. The chain joins TRBV28 to TRBJ1-4; D remains ambiguous. Germline V gives CDR1 MDHEN, CDR2 SYDVKM. Trimming cost V 5 bases and J 4 bases, with 5 bases left between them. The CDR3 runs to 12 residues. The CDR3 DNA reads as TGTGCCAGCAGTCCCTATAATGAAAAACTGTTTTTT. Translation gives CASSPYNEKLFF.